A single sample is the source of the 9 T cell receptor beta chains below, sequenced in a study of shared clonotypes between healthy human individuals. Some clones are missing from TCRdb's copy, which holds only in-frame ones; the method was immunoSEQ multiplex PCR. The repertoire holds about 2.4 million clones, with roughly 93% as singletons. The specimen was naive CD4+ T cells from PBMCs. Described subset: CD45RA+ positively selected. The receptors were sampled from a man between 18 and 35 years old in good health. Some clones in this sample may be carry-over from other donors' samples.

The chain employs TRBV18 and TRBJ2-1, with D perhaps TRBD2 (6 bases). This CDR3 has 15 residues. The V end lost 3 bases, the J end lost 6 bases, and 15 bases lay between the germline ends. Looked up from germline, CDR1 is KGHSH and CDR2 is LQKENI. The CDR3 loop reads CASSPSQGGGNEQFF. In nucleotides, the CDR3 is TGTGCCAGCTCACCGTCCCAGGGAGGCGGCAATGAGCAGTTCTTC.

This chain connects TRBV28 to TRBJ2-7; D not resolved. CDR1 is MDHEN and CDR2 is SYDVKM in the germline V gene. The V and J ends lost 5 bases and 4 bases respectively, with 6 bases between them. The CDR3 is 11 residues long. The CDR3 region has the DNA TGTGCCAGCAGTGAACGTTACGAGCAGTACTTC. Encoded protein: CASSERYEQYF. Variable domain in full (rest from reference TRBV28 and TRBJ2-7): DVKVTQSSRYLVKRTGEKVFLECVQDMDHENMFWYRQDPGLGLRLIYFSYDVKMKEKGDIPEGYSVSREKKERFSLILESASTNQTSMYLCASSERYEQYFGPGTRLTVT.

V gene TRBV7-6 combines with J gene TRBJ2-7, with TRBD2 identical over 9 bases. The V and J ends lost 6 bases and 3 bases, in that order; junction bases with no gene match: 3. The CDR3 is 13 amino acids. The germline V gene has CDR1 SGHVS and CDR2 FNYEAQ. Here the CDR3 reads CASRQREDYEQYF. The CDR3 DNA reads TGTGCCAGCAGGCAGCGGGAGGACTACGAGCAGTACTTC.

A note on this clone: Additional DNA sequences in this sample encode the identical CDR3. The rearrangement joins TRBV4-1 to TRBJ1-4; D is undetermined. The CDR3 length is 18 residues. Trimming took off 4 bases at V and 2 bases at J, with 20 bases between the two ends. Looked up from germline, CDR1 is MGHRA and CDR2 is YSYEKL. The CDR3 DNA is TGCGCCAGCAGCCTCCTCAGCGGGCAGCTGACGACTAATGAAAAACTGTTTTTT. It translates to CASSLLSGQLTTNEKLFF.

A single count supports this clone. The chain carries TRBV7-2 and TRBJ2-1; 8 bases are shared with TRBD1. The CDR3 has 13 amino acids. Germline V gene sequence: CDR1 SGHTA, CDR2 FQGNSA. Losses at the gene ends were 2 bases for V and 8 bases for J; bases not matched to a gene: 2. In nucleotides, the CDR3 is TGTGCCAGCAGCTTAACGACAGGGGATGAGCAGTTCTTC. Amino acids: CASSLTTGDEQFF.

V gene TRBV5-4 combines with J gene TRBJ2-5; 13 bases fit TRBD2. V lost 3 bases to trimming and J lost 5 bases; unmatched junction nucleotides: 7. This CDR3 has 16 amino acids. Germline V gives CDR1 SGHNT, CDR2 YYREEE (reference sequence). Here the CDR3 reads CASSSQGLAGRETQYF. CDR3 nucleotides: TGTGCCAGCAGCTCACAGGGACTAGCGGGAAGGGAGACCCAGTACTTC. Using reference TRBV5-4 and TRBJ2-5 for the parts outside the CDR3, the full variable domain is ETGVTQSPTHLIKTRGQQVTLRCSSQSGHNTVSWYQQALGQGPQFIFQYYREEENGRGNFPPRFSGLQFPNYSSELNVNALELDDSALYLCASSSQGLAGRETQYFGPGTRLLVL.

This clone was seen just once. V is TRBV19 and J is TRBJ1-4; 8 bases are a match to TRBD1. With V trimmed by 5 bases and J by 2 bases, 7 bases remained unmatched. Germline lookup yields CDR1 LNHDA and CDR2 SQIVND (reference sequence). The CDR3 totals 16 residues. CDR3 nucleotide sequence: TGTGCCAGTAGTCCCCGGACAGGGCACACTAATGAAAAACTGTTTTTT. It specifies CASSPRTGHTNEKLFF.

There are a few counts of this clone. The rearrangement joins TRBV16 to TRBJ2-7; a possible D gene is TRBD1 (6 bases). Trimming removed 4 bases at V and 1 base at J, with 11 bases between. The CDR3 sequence is 14 residues long. Germline V gene lookup returns CDR1 KGHSY and CDR2 FQNENV. CDR3 bases: TGTGCCAGCAGCCTTAGACAGGATTCCTACGAGCAGTACTTC. Its protein is CASSLRQDSYEQYF.

The V and J genes are TRBV28 and TRBJ1-5; the D gene is possibly TRBD1 (5 bases). Trimming cost V 7 bases and J 0 bases, with 13 bases left between them. The germline V gene encodes CDR1 MDHEN and CDR2 SYDVKM. The CDR3 has 15 residues. CDR3 residues: CASKGGAASNQPQHF. CDR3 bases: TGTGCCAGCAAAGGAGGGGCGGCTAGCAATCAGCCCCAGCATTTT.